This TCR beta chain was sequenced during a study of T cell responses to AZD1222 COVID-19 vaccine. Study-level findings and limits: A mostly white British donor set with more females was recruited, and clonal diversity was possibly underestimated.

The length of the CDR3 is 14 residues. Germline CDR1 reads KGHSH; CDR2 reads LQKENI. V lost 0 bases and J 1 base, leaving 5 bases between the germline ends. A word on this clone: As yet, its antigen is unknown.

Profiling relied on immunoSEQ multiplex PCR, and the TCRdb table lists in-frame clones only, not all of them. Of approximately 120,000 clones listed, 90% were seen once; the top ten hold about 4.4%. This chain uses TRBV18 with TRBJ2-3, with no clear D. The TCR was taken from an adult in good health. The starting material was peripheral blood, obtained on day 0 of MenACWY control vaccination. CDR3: CASSPPRRTDTQYF. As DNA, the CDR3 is TGTGCCAGCTCACCACCGCGGCGCACAGATACGCAGTATTTT.